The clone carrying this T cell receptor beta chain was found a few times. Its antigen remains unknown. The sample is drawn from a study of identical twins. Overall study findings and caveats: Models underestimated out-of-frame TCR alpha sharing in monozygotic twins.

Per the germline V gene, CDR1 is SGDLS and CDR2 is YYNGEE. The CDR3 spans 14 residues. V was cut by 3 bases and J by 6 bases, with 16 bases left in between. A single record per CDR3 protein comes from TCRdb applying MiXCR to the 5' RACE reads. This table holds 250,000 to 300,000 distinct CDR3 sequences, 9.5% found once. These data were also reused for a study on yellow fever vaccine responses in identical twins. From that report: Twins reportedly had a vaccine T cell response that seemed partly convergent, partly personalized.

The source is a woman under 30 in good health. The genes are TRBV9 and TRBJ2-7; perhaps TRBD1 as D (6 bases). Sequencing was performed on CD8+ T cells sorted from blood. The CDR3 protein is CASSEGTGKGEQYF. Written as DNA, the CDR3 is TGTGCCAGCAGCGAAGGAACAGGGAAGGGCGAGCAGTACTTC.